Presented here are 19 T cell receptor beta chains from one specimen sequenced in a study of T cells expressing NK-cell markers. After re-calling the 5' RACE reads, TCRdb lists one entry per CDR3 protein, DNA absent. The sample has 550,000 to 600,000 distinct CDR3 sequences, and its top ten clones hold approximately 3.6%. The sample comprised blood T cells: a sorted CD56 or NKG2C T cell subset, CD4+ or CD8+ T cells, or bulk PBMC T cells (not recorded which). Every receptor here comes from a man younger than 30 in good health.

The chain employs TRBV3-1 and TRBJ2-5. CDR1 LGHDT and CDR2 YNNKEL come from the germline V gene (reference sequence). The CDR3 runs to 15 residues. CDR3 region: CASSQGWAVKETQYF.

J is TRBJ1-1 and V is TRBV29-1. The length of the CDR3 is 14 residues. Germline V gene sequence: CDR1 SQVTM, CDR2 ANQGSEA. CDR3 amino acids: CSVVGSLGSTEAFF.

V usage is TRBV7-2 and J usage is TRBJ2-3. The CDR3 has 15 amino acids. Per the germline V gene, CDR1 is SGHTA and CDR2 is FQGNSA. The CDR3 is CASSLSGIVVGTQYF.

This sequence joins TRBV9 and TRBJ2-5; TCRdb returns TRBD2, unconfirmable since there is no DNA. Germline V gene sequence: CDR1 SGDLS, CDR2 YYNGEE. This CDR3 spans 16 amino acids. This chain's CDR3 is CASSVRGGRDQETQYF.

The chain combines TRBV24-1 with TRBJ2-5; TCRdb gives TRBD1 as the D gene, but with no DNA this cannot be confirmed. CDR1 is KGHDR, CDR2 SFDVKD, per germline. This CDR3 is 14 amino acids long. Here the CDR3 reads CATSGDGVGETQYF.

The genes are TRBV5-1 and TRBJ2-4; TCRdb lists TRBD1, though no DNA is available to test this call. The CDR3 totals 20 residues. Germline-derived CDR1 and CDR2 are SGHRS and YFSETQ. Here the CDR3 reads CASSVLRDRLPRLAKNIQYF.

This rearrangement joins TRBV25-1 to TRBJ2-3. Germline CDR1 and CDR2: MGHDK and SYGVNS. The CDR3 runs to 12 residues. CDR3 in amino acids: CASASSGNTQYF.

This rearrangement joins TRBV7-3 to TRBJ2-3; TCRdb names TRBD2, which stays unverified in the absence of DNA. The germline V gene has CDR1 SGHTA and CDR2 FQGTGA. The CDR3 contains 15 residues. The CDR3 loop is CASSLTSGIGDTQYF.

The CDR3 sequence: CASSVAESGLGLYKQFF. This chain joins TRBV9 and TRBJ2-1; with no DNA, the TCRdb D assignment of TRBD2 cannot be verified. Germline V gene data show CDR1 as SGDLS and CDR2 as YYNGEE. The CDR3 length is 17 residues.

The genes are TRBV7-9 and TRBJ2-7; lacking DNA, the TRBD2 call made by TCRdb goes unchecked. The V gene's germline CDR1 is SEHNR and CDR2 FQNEAQ (reference sequence). CDR3 size: 15 residues. The CDR3 region is CASIGGKGGTYEQYF.

V is TRBV11-2 and J is TRBJ2-2; TCRdb proposes TRBD2, but this gene call is untestable without DNA. Germline CDR1 SGHAT, CDR2 FQNNGV. The CDR3 is 19 residues long. CDR3 in amino acids: CASSLGYLAGGPNTGELFF.

V and J are TRBV10-3 and TRBJ2-1; the D call from TCRdb, TRBD1, cannot be confirmed without DNA. Germline V gene lookup returns CDR1 ENHRY and CDR2 SYGVKD. The CDR3 covers 13 residues. The CDR3 sequence is CAIQGQGVDEQFF.

The J gene is TRBJ1-2, the V gene TRBV11-2. CDR3 length equals 12 residues. Germline assignment: CDR1 SGHAT and CDR2 FQNNGV. The CDR3 loop is CASSLEGSGYTF.

The chain links TRBV9 to TRBJ2-1; TCRdb's D gene call, TRBD2, goes unchecked for lack of DNA. The V gene's germline CDR1 is SGDLS and CDR2 YYNGEE. The CDR3 runs 15 residues. CDR3: CASSGTSGFYNEQFF.

This chain uses TRBV12-5 with TRBJ1-1. The CDR3 totals 16 residues. Germline assignment: CDR1 LGHNT and CDR2 FRNRAP. The chain's CDR3 is CASGLVLTADYTEAFF. Drawing the rest from reference TRBV12-5 and TRBJ1-1, the complete variable domain is DARVTQTPRHKVTEMGQEVTMRCQPILGHNTVFWYRQTMMQGLELLAYFRNRAPLDDSGMPKDRFSAEMPDATLATLKIQPSEPRDSAVYFCASGLVLTADYTEAFFGQGTRLTVV.

The chain links TRBV28 to TRBJ1-2; with no DNA, the TCRdb D assignment of TRBD1 cannot be verified. CDR3 length: 14 amino acids. Germline V gene lookup returns CDR1 MDHEN and CDR2 SYDVKM. CDR3 loop: CASRTPGQGYGYTF.

The chain couples TRBV6-5 to TRBJ1-5. The CDR3 sequence is 14 residues long. Germline CDR1 reads MNHEY; CDR2 reads SVGAGI. CDR3 sequence: CASSSGTYGQPQHF.

J is TRBJ2-4 and V is TRBV6-2 or TRBV6-3. Looked up from germline, CDR1 is MNHEY and CDR2 is SVGEGT. The CDR3 is 17 residues long. This chain's CDR3 is CASSYSKRQLAKNIQYF.

The chain carries TRBV5-1 and TRBJ2-6; TCRdb's D call, TRBD1, is unchecked because there is no DNA. The CDR3 consists of 15 residues. Germline assignment: CDR1 SGHRS and CDR2 YFSETQ. The CDR3 sequence is CASSLAGDGANVLTF.